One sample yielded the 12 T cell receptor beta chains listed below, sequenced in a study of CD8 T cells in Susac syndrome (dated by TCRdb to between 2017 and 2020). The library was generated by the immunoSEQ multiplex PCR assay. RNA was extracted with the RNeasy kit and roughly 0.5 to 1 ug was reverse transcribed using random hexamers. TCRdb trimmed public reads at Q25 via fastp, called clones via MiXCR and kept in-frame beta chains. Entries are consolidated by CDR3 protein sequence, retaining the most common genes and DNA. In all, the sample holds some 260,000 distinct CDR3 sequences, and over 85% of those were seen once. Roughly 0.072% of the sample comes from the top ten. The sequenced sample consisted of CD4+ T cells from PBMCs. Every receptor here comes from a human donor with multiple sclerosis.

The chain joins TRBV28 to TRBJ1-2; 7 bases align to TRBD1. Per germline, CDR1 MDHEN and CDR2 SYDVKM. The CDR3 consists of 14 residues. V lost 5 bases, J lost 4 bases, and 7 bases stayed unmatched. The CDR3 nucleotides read TGTGCCAGCAGTATTGGGACAGCGATCTATGGCTACACCTTC. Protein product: CASSIGTAIYGYTF.

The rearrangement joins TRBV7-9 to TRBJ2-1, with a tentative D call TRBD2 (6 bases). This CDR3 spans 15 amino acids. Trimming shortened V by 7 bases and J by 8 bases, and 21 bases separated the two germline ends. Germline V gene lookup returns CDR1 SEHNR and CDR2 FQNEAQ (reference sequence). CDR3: CASTPSYGSADEQFF. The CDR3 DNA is TGTGCCAGCACCCCCAGCTACGGGAGTGCTGATGAGCAGTTCTTC. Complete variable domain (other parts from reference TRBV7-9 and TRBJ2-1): DTGVSQNPRHKITKRGQNVTFRCDPISEHNRLYWYRQTLGQGPEFLTYFQNEAQLEKSRLLSDRFSAERPKGSFSTLEIQRTEQGDSAMYLCASTPSYGSADEQFFGPGTRLTVL.

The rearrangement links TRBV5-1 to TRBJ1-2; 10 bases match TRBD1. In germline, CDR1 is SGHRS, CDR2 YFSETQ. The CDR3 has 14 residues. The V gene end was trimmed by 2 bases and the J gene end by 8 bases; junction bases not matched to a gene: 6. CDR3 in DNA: TGCGCCAGCAGCTTCGCCGGGACAGGGGACGGCTACACCTTC. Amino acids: CASSFAGTGDGYTF. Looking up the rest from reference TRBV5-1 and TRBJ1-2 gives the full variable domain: KAGVTQTPRYLIKTRGQQVTLSCSPISGHRSVSWYQQTPGQGLQFLFEYFSETQRNKGNFPGRFSGRQFSNSRSEMNVSTLELGDSALYLCASSFAGTGDGYTFGSGTRLTVV.

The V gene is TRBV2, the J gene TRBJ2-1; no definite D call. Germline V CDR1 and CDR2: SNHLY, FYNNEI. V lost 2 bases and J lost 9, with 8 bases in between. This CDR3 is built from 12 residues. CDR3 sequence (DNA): TGTGCCAGCAGTGAAATAACACCTGAGCAGTTCTTC. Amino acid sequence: CASSEITPEQFF.

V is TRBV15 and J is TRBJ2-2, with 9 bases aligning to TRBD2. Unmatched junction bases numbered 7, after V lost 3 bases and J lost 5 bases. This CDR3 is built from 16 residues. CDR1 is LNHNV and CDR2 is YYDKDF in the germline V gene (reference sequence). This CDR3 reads CATSSLGLASTGELFF. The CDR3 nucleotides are TGTGCCACCAGCAGCCTCGGACTAGCGAGTACCGGGGAGCTGTTTTTT.

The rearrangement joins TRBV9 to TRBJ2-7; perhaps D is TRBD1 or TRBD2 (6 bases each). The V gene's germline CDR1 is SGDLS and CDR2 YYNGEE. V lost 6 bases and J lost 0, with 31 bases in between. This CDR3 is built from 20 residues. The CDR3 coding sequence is TGTGCCAGCAACGGACGACCACTGGAGGGGGGCGTAGTCGGCTCCTACGAGCAGTACGTC. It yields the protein CASNGRPLEGGVVGSYEQYV.

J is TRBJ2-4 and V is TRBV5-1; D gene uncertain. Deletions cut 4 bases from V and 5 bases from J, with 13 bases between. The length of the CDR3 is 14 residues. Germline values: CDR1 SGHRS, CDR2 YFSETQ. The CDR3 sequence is CASSVGRTENIQYF. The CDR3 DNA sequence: TGCGCCAGCAGCGTGGGCCGCACTGAAAACATTCAGTACTTC.

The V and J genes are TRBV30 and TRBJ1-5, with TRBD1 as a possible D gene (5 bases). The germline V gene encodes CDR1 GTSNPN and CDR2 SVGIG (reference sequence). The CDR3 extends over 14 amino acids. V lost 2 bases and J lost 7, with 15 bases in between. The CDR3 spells CAWSPGLTDQPQHF. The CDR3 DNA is TGTGCCTGGAGTCCGGGGCTCACGGACCAGCCCCAGCATTTT.

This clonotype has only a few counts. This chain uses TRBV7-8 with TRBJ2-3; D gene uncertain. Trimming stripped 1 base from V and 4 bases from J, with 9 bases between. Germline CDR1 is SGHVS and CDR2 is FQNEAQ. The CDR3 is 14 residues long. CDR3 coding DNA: TGTGCCAGCAGCTTAGAGGGCCTTTCAGATACGCAGTATTTT. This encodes CASSLEGLSDTQYF.

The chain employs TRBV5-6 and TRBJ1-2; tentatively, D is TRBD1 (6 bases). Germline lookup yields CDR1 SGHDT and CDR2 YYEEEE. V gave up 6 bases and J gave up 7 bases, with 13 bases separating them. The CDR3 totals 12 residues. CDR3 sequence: CASTKGGTGYTF. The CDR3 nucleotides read TGTGCCAGCACAAAGGGGGGAACTGGCTACACCTTC. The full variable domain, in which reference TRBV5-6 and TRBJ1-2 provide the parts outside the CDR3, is DAGVTQSPTHLIKTRGQQVTLRCSPKSGHDTVSWYQQALGQGPQFIFQYYEEEERQRGNFPDRFSGHQFPNYSSELNVNALLLGDSALYLCASTKGGTGYTFGSGTRLTVV.

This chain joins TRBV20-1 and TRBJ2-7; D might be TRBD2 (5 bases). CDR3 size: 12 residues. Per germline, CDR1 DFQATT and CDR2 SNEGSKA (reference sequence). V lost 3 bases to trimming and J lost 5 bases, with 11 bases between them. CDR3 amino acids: CSARVAGDEQYF. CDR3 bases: TGCAGTGCTAGGGTGGCGGGTGACGAGCAGTACTTC.

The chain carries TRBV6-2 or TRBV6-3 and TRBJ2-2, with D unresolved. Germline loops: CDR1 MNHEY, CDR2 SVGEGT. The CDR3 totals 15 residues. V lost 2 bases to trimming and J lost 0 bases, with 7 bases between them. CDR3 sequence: CASSYHTTNTGELFF. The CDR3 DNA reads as TGTGCCAGCAGTTACCATACTACGAACACCGGGGAGCTGTTTTTT.